The entry below gives a single T cell receptor beta chain sequence along with its context. Measured with immunoSEQ multiplex PCR; TCRdb has only the in-frame clones, and not every one. This sample carries approximately 60,000 clones, roughly 88% of them seen once, and the ten largest clones take 15% to 25%. This record belongs to a study of T cell responses to AZD1222 COVID-19 vaccine. This CDR3 is 17 amino acids long. J was trimmed by 6 bases and V by 4 bases; bases with no gene match: 9. Germline-derived CDR1 and CDR2 are MDHEN and SYDVKM. The sequencing used peripheral blood, collected on day 0 of AZD1222 vaccination. The chain links TRBV28 to TRBJ2-1, with 13 positions matching TRBD2. The TCR was taken from an adult in good health. CDR3 in amino acids: CASSYTGLAGEGNEQFF. The CDR3 DNA sequence: TGTGCCAGCAGTTATACCGGACTAGCGGGAGAGGGCAATGAGCAGTTCTTC.